A selection of T cell receptor beta chains follows, all from one sample in a study of blood T cell repertoires in COVID-19. The assay was immunoSEQ multiplex PCR, and TCRdb's table has in-frame clones only and misses some. Among fewer than 350,000 clones listed, about 86% were seen once. Sample: peripheral blood. The receptors shown here come from a woman aged 55-69 years with active or convalescent COVID-19. Each CDR3 is given with its conserved first and last residue. Fields, in order: J gene, D gene, clone size, V gene, CDR3 protein, CDR3 DNA. A D gene is named only where the DNA matches it firmly. Expanded clones get a size class; other rows say once, few or many, or leave the size out.

TRBJ2-7 | TRBD2 | NA | TRBV4-3 | CASSQEYGGGIYEQYF | TGCGCCAGCAGCCAAGAATATGGCGGGGGGATATACGAGCAGTACTTC
TRBJ1-5 | TRBD1 | NA | TRBV6-5 | CASSHSGQGNQPQHF | TGTGCCAGCAGTCACTCGGGACAGGGCAATCAGCCCCAGCATTTT
TRBJ1-2 | TRBD1 | NA | TRBV6-4 | CASSDRDREGGRFPLTSGNYGYTF | TGTGCCAGCAGTGACCGGGACAGGGAGGGGGGACGCTTTCCACTAACCTCAGGGAACTATGGCTACACCTTC
TRBJ2-2 | NA | NA | TRBV4-2 | CASSQAGVGGPNTGELFF | TGTGCCAGCAGCCAAGCTGGGGTCGGGGGGCCCAACACCGGGGAGCTGTTTTTT
TRBJ1-2 | NA | NA | TRBV2 | CASSPDSPGYGLAF | TGTGCCAGCAGCCCGGACTCACCCGGGTATGGGTTGGCCTTC
TRBJ1-1 | NA | once | TRBV19 | CASSILGGVVTEAFF | TGTGCCAGTAGCATTTTGGGCGGGGTGGTCACTGAAGCTTTCTTT
TRBJ2-1 | TRBD1 | NA | TRBV5-4 | CASTSVPTGGNEQFF | TGTGCCAGCACCTCCGTCCCAACAGGGGGCAATGAGCAGTTCTTC
TRBJ2-2 | TRBD1 | NA | TRBV27 | CASSFNRGSNTGELFF | TGTGCCAGCAGTTTCAACAGGGGATCGAACACCGGGGAGCTGTTTTTT
TRBJ1-6 | NA | NA | TRBV12-3/TRBV12-4 | CASSSWADSPLHF | TGTGCCAGCAGCTCCTGGGCTGATTCACCCCTCCACTTT
TRBJ2-3 | NA | few | TRBV3-1/TRBV3-2 | CASSQDSAGPTDTQYF | TGTGCCAGCAGCCAAGATTCGGCGGGGCCCACAGATACGCAGTATTTT
TRBJ1-5 | NA | NA | TRBV5-6 | CASSSLQGTYSNQPQHF | TGTGCCAGCAGCTCGCTACAGGGAACCTATAGCAATCAGCCCCAGCATTTT
TRBJ1-2 | TRBD1 | many | TRBV30 | CAWSRGRVYTF | TGTGCCTGGAGTAGGGGGCGGGTGTACACCTTC
TRBJ2-2 | TRBD1 | few | TRBV7-3 | CASSLRTGEPGELFF | TGTGCCAGCAGCTTAAGGACAGGGGAACCCGGGGAGCTGTTTTTT
TRBJ2-1 | TRBD2 | few | TRBV11-2 | CASSSGTSGPSYNEQFF | TGTGCCAGCAGCTCCGGGACTAGCGGGCCTTCCTACAATGAGCAGTTCTTC
TRBJ2-2 | TRBD2 | NA | TRBV11-3 | CASSSGLARANTGELFF | TGTGCCAGCAGCTCTGGACTAGCGAGAGCGAACACCGGGGAGCTGTTTTTT
TRBJ2-7 | NA | NA | TRBV5-6 | CASSLRPPGEQYF | TGTGCCAGCAGCTTGCGGCCCCCGGGGGAGCAGTACTTC
TRBJ2-5 | NA | once | TRBV2 | CADTEYQETQYF | TGTGCCGATACCGAGTACCAAGAGACCCAGTACTTC
TRBJ1-5 | TRBD1 | once | TRBV18 | CASSPGQGYQPQHF | TGTGCCAGCTCACCAGGACAGGGGTATCAGCCCCAGCATTTT